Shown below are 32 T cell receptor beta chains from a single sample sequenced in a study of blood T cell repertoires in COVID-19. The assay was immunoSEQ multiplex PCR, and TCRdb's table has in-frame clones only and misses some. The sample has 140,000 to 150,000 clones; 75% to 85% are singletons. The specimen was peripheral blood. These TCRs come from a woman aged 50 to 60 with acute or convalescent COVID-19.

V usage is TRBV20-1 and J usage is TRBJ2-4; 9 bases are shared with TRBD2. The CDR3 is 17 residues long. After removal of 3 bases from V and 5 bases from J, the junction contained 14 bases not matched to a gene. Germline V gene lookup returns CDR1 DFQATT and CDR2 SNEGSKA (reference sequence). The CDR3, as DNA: TGCAGTGCTAGTTCTCTAGCGGGGATACCCAGCCAAAACATTCAGTACTTC. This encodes CSASSLAGIPSQNIQYF.

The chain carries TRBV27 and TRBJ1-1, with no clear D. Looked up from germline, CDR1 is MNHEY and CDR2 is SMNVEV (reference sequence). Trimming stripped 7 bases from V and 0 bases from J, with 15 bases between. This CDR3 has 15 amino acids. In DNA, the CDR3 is TGTGCCAGCACTAAGTCGCGCGGGATGAACACTGAAGCTTTCTTT. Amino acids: CASTKSRGMNTEAFF.

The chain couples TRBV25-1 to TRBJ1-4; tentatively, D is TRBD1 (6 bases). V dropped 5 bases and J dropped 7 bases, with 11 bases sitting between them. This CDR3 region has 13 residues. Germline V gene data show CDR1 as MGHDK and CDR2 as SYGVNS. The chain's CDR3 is CASSTGFGEKLFF. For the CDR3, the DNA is TGTGCCAGCAGTACAGGGTTTGGTGAAAAACTGTTTTTT. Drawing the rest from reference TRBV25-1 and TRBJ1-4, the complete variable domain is EADIYQTPRYLVIGTGKKITLECSQTMGHDKMYWYQQDPGMELHLIHYSYGVNSTEKGDLSSESTVSRIRTEHFPLTLESARPSHTSQYLCASSTGFGEKLFFGSGTQLSVL.

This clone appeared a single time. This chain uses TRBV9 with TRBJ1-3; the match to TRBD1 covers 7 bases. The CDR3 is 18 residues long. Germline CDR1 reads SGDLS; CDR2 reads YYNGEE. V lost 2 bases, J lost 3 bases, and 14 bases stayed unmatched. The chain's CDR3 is CASSVNQDRAPFGNTIYF. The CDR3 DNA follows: TGTGCCAGCAGCGTGAACCAAGACAGGGCCCCATTTGGAAACACCATATATTTT. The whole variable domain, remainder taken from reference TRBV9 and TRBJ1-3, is DSGVTQTPKHLITATGQRVTLRCSPRSGDLSVYWYQQSLDQGLQFLIQYYNGEERAKGNILERFSAQQFPDLHSELNLSSLELGDSALYFCASSVNQDRAPFGNTIYFGEGSWLTVV.

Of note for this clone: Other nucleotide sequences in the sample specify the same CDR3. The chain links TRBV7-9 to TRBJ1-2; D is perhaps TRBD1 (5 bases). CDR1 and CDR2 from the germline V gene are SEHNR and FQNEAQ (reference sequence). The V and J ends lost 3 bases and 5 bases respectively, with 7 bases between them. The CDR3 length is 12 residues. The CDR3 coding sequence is TGTGCCAGCAGCTTGCAGGGATATGGCTACACCTTC. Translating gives CASSLQGYGYTF.

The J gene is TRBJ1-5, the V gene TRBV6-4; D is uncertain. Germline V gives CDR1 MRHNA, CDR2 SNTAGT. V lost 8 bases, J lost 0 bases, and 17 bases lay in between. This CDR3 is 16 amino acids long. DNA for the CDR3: TGTGCCAGCCAAGACAAACAGATCTATAGCAATCAGCCCCAGCATTTT. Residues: CASQDKQIYSNQPQHF.

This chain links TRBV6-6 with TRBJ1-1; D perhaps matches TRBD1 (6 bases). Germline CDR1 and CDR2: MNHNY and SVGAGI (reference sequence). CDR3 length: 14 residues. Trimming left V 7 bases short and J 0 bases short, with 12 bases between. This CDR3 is CASTRGQMNTEAFF. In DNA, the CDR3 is TGTGCCAGCACCCGAGGACAGATGAACACTGAAGCTTTCTTT.

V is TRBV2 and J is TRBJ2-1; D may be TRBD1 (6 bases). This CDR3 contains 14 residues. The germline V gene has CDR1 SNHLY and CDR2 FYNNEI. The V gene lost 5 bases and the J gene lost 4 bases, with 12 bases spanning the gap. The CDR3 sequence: CASSLGTPYNEQFF. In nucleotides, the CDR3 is TGTGCCAGCAGTCTCGGGACACCTTACAATGAGCAGTTCTTC.

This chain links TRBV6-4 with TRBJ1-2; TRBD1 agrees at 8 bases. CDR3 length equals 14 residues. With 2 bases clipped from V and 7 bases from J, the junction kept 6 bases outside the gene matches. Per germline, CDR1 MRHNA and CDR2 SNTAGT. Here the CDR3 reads CASSDAQGVGGYTF. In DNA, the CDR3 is TGTGCCAGCAGTGACGCACAGGGGGTAGGTGGCTACACCTTC.

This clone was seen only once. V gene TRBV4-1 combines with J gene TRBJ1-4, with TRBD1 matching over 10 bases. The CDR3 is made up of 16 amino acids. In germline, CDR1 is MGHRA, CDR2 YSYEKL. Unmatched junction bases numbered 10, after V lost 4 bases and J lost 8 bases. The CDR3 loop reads CASSPSRDRGDEKLFF. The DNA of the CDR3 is TGCGCCAGCAGCCCGTCCCGGGACAGGGGAGACGAAAAACTGTTTTTT.

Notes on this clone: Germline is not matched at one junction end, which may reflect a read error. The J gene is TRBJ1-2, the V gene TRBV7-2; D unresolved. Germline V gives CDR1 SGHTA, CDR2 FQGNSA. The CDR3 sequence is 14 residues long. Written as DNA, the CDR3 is TGTGCCAGCAGCTTAGCAGTGGGAGGGTATGACTACACCTTC. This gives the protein CASSLAVGGYDYTF. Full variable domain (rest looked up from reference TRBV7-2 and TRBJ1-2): GAGVSQSPSNKVTEKGKDVELRCDPISGHTALYWYRQSLGQGLEFLIYFQGNSAPDKSGLPSDRFSAERTGGSVSTLTIQRTQQEDSAVYLCASSLAVGGYDYTFGSGTRLTVV.

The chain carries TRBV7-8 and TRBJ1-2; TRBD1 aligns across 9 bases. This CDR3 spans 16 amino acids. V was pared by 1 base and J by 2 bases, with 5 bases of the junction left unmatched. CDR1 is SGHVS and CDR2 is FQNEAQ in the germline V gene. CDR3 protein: CASSLGGQGLNYGYTF. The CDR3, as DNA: TGTGCCAGCAGCTTAGGAGGACAGGGGCTAAACTATGGCTACACCTTC.

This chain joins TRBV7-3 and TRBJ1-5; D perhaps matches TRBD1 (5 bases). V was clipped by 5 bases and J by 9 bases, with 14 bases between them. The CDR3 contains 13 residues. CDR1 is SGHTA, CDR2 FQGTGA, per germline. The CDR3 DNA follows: TGTGCCAGCAGCGTGGGACCCGGGAGGCCCCAGCATTTT. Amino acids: CASSVGPGRPQHF.

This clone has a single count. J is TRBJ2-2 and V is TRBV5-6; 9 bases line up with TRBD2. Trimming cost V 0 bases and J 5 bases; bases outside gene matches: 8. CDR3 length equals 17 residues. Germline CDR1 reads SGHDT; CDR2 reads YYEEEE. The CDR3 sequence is CASSLVAGGGATGELFF. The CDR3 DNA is TGTGCCAGCAGCTTGGTGGCCGGCGGGGGGGCTACCGGGGAGCTGTTTTTT.

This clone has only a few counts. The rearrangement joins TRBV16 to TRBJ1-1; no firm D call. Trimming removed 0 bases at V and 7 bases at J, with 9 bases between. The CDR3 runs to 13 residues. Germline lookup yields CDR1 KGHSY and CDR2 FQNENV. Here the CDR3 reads CASSQSMRHEAFF. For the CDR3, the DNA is TGTGCCAGCAGCCAATCGATGAGGCATGAAGCTTTCTTT.

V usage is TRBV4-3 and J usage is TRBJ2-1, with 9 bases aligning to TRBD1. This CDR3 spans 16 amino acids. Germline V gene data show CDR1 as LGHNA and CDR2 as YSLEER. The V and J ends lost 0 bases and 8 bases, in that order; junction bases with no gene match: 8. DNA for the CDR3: TGCGCCAGCAGCCAAGATCTGGGACAGGGTAAGGATGAGCAGTTCTTC. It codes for CASSQDLGQGKDEQFF.

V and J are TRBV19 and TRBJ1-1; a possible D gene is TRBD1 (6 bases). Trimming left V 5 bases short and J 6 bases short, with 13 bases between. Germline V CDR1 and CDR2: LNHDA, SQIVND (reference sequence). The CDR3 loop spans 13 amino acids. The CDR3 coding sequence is TGTGCCAGTAGTCCCAGTGGGGGCCCTGAAGCTTTCTTT. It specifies CASSPSGGPEAFF.

The CDR3 sequence: CASSLVFQGSGELFF. The CDR3 DNA reads as TGTGCCAGCAGCTTAGTTTTTCAGGGGAGCGGGGAGCTGTTTTTT. The chain carries TRBV7-2 and TRBJ2-2; possible D gene TRBD1, 6 bases. The V end was cut by 1 base, the J end by 7 bases, with 13 bases between. Germline V gene sequence: CDR1 SGHTA, CDR2 FQGNSA. The CDR3 consists of 15 residues.

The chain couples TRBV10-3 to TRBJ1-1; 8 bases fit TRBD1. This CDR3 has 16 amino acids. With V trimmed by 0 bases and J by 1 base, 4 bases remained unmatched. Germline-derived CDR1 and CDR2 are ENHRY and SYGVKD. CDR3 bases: TGTGCCATCAGTGAGTCGGCTGGGACAGGGAACACTGAAGCTTTCTTT. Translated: CAISESAGTGNTEAFF.

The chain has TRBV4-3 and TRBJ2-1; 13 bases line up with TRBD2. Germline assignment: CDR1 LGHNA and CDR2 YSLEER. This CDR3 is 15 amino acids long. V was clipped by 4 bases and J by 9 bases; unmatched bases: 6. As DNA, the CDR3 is TGCGCCAGCAGCCCCTCACTAGCGGGGGGGCCTGAGCAGTTCTTC. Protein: CASSPSLAGGPEQFF.

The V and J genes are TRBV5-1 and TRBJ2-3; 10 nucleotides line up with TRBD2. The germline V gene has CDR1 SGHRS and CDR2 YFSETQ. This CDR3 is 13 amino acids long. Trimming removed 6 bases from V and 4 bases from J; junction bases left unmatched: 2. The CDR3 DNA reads TGCGCCAGCACAACTAGCGGGGCAGATACGCAGTATTTT. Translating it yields CASTTSGADTQYF.

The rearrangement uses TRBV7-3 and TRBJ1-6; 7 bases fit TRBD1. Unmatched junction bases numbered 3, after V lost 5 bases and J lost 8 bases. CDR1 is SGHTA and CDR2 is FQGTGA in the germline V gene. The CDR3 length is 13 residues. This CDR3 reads CASSLQGDSPLHF. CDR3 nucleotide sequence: TGTGCCAGCAGCCTTCAGGGGGATTCACCCCTCCACTTT.

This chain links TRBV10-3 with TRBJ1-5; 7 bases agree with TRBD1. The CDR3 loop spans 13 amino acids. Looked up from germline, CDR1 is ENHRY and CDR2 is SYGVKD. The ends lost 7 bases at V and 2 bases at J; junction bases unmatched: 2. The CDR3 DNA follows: TGTGCCATCAAGGGGGCCGGCAATCAGCCCCAGCATTTT. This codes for CAIKGAGNQPQHF.

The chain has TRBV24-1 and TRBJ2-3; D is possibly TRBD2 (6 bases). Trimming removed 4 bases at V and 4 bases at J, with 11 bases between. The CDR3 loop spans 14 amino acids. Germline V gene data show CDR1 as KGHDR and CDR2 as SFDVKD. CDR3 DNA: TGTGCCACCAGTGAGGCGGGGAAGGCAGATACGCAGTATTTT. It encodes CATSEAGKADTQYF.

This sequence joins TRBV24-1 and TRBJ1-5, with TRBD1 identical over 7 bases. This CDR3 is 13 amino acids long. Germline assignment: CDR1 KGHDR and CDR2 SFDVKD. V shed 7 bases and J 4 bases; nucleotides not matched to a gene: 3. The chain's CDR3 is CATSPQGNQPQHF. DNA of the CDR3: TGTGCCACCAGCCCACAGGGGAATCAGCCCCAGCATTTT.

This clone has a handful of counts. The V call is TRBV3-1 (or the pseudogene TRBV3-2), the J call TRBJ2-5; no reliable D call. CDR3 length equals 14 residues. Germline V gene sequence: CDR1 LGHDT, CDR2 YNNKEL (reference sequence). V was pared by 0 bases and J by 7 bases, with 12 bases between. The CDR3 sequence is CASSQDSTGGTQYF. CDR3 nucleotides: TGTGCCAGCAGCCAAGATAGCACGGGTGGGACCCAGTACTTC.

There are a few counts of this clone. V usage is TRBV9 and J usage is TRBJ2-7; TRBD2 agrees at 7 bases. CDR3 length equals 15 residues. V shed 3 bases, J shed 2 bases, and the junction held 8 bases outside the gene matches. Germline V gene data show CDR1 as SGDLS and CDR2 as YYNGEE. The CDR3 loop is CASSAASGTPYEQYF. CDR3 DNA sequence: TGTGCCAGCAGCGCAGCTAGCGGCACTCCCTACGAGCAGTACTTC.

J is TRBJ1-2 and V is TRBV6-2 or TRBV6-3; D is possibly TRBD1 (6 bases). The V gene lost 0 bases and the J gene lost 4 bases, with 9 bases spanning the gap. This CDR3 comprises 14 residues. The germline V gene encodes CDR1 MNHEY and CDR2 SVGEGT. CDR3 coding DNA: TGTGCCAGCAGTTACTCCCACAGGGCCTATGGCTACACCTTC. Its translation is CASSYSHRAYGYTF.

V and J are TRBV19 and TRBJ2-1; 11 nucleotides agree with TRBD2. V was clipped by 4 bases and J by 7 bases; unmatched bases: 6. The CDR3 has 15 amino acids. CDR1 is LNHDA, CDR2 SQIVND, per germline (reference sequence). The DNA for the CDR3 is TGTGCCAGTAGTAAAACTAGCGGGGGTACAAATGAGCAGTTCTTC. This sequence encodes CASSKTSGGTNEQFF.

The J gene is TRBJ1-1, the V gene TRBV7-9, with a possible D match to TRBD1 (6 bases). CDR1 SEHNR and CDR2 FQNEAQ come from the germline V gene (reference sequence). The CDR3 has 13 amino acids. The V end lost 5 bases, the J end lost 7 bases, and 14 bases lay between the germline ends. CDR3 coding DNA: TGTGCCAGCAGCCCGAGAGAGGACAGTGAAGCTTTCTTT. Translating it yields CASSPREDSEAFF. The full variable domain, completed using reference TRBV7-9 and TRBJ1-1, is DTGVSQNPRHKITKRGQNVTFRCDPISEHNRLYWYRQTLGQGPEFLTYFQNEAQLEKSRLLSDRFSAERPKGSFSTLEIQRTEQGDSAMYLCASSPREDSEAFFGQGTRLTVV.

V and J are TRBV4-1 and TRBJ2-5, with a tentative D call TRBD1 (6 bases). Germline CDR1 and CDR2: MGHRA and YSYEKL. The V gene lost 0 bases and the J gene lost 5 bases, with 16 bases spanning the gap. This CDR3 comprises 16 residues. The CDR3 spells CASSQDSRGRRETQYF. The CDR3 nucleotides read TGCGCCAGCAGCCAAGATAGCAGGGGACGTAGGGAGACCCAGTACTTC.

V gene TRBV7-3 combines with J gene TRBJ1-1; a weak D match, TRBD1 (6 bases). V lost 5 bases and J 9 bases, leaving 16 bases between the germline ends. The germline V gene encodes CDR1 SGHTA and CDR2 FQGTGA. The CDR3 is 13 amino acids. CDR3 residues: CASSRRQEDKAFF. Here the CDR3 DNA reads TGTGCCAGCAGCCGCAGACAGGAGGACAAAGCTTTCTTT.